This T cell receptor (beta chain) was retrieved from a study of shared clonotypes between healthy human individuals. This clone was counted between two and nine times. The CDR3 covers 16 residues. Germline values: CDR1 SGHNT, CDR2 YYREEE (reference sequence). V lost 3 bases to trimming and J lost 2 bases; unmatched junction nucleotides: 8. The genomic DNA of each subset was split evenly across several immunoSEQ plates. It was roughly 200 ng DNA, around 32,000 T cell genomes, that sorted-subset replicate PCRs used. The protocol was immunoSEQ multiplex PCR, while the TCRdb copy is restricted to in-frame clones and leaves out a portion. The table records about a million clones, 70% to 85% of them present only once.

This TCR came from a man between 18 and 29 years old in good health. Some clones in this sample may be carry-over from other donors' samples. The sequenced sample consisted of memory CD4+ T cells from PBMCs. Subset specified: CD45RA-negative fraction. J is TRBJ1-1 and V is TRBV5-4; TRBD1 aligns across 9 bases. CDR3 sequence (DNA): TGTGCCAGCAGCTCGGGGACAGGGCTTTCTAACACTGAAGCTTTCTTT. Translated: CASSSGTGLSNTEAFF.